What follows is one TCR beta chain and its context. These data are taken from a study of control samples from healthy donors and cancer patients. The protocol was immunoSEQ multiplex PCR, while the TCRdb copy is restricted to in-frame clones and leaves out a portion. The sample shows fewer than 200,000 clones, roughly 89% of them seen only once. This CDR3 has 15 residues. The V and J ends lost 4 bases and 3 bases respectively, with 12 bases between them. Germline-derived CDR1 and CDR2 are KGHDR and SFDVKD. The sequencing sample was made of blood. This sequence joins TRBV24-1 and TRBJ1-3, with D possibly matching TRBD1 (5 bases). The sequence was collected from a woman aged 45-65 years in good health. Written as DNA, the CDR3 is TGTGCCACCAGTGACAGGGTTAGGGATGGAAACACCATATATTTT. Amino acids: CATSDRVRDGNTIYF.